This T cell receptor beta chain was recovered during a study of glioma-infiltrating T cells after dendritic cell vaccination. The J segment lost 3 bases and the V segment lost 5 bases, leaving 11 bases of the junction unmatched. The length of the CDR3 is 17 residues. Per germline, CDR1 MDHEN and CDR2 SYDVKM. This clone was counted between two and nine times. Only in-frame clones appear in the TCRdb table, and some are missing; sequencing was by immunoSEQ multiplex PCR. The sample consists of 90,000 to 100,000 clones, roughly three quarters of them appearing once. Material: blood, obtained before dendritic cell vaccination. The chain employs TRBV28 and TRBJ2-3; the match to TRBD2 covers 10 bases. The TCR comes from a human donor with glioblastoma. In DNA, the CDR3 is TGTGCCAGCAGTCTAGATCGACCTAGCGGGAGAACAGATACGCAGTATTTT. Its protein product is CASSLDRPSGRTDTQYF.